This TCR beta chain came from a study of identical twins. Points from the study as a whole: Cord blood beta clonotypes that were abundant carried fewer insertions, and memory repertoires showed no such trend. Out-of-frame alpha sequences that twins shared showed excess low generation probability. Beta out-of-frame twin sharing showed a weaker excess. Because invariant MAIT and iNKT cells could be present, zero-insertion analyses could be partly confounded.

Trimming removed 0 bases from V and 2 bases from J, with 11 bases in between. The germline V gene has CDR1 SGDLS and CDR2 YYNGEE. CDR3 length equals 16 residues. MiXCR, run by TCRdb on the 5' RACE reads, gives a single entry per CDR3 protein. The repertoire includes more than 400,000 distinct CDR3 sequences, 12% to 15% of them detected once, and 0.44% sits in the top ten. This clonotype was seen more than once but under ten times. Its antigen is as yet unknown. These data were likewise used in another study, on yellow fever vaccine responses in identical twins.

This chain links TRBV9 with TRBJ2-2; a weak D match, TRBD2 (6 bases). Sequenced material: CD4+ T cells sorted from blood. The sequence derives from a woman aged 18-30 years in good health. CDR3 residues: CASSVEGLHNTGELFF. CDR3 sequence (DNA): TGTGCCAGCAGCGTAGAGGGACTCCACAACACCGGGGAGCTGTTTTTT.